This T cell receptor beta chain was recorded in a study of T cells in localized non-small cell lung cancer (dated by TCRdb to 2018 to 2020). Study-wide context: T cell repertoires of 200 to 300 early-stage NSCLC patients were analyzed, with tumors being compared against uninvolved tumor-adjacent lungs. All 250 or so NSCLC patients in the cohort were treatment-naive and had localized lung tumors that were resected. A mean age of approximately 70 years was recorded for the NSCLC patients, of whom approximately 130 were male and 100 to 110 were female. What the authors observed across the whole study: A median of roughly 58 of the top 100 tumor clones were detected in paired uninvolved adjacent lung, and 28 of these tumor clones were also found among the top 100 clones of the paired uninvolved adjacent lung. Because multi-region tumor sequencing was not performed, intratumor heterogeneity could not be ruled out. Uninvolved tumor-adjacent lung showed the highest T cell clonality, higher than tumor, which suggests more focused antigenic responses in the uninvolved tumor-adjacent lung. Because the study design was exploratory, TCR variables were selected using unadjusted p-values without false-discovery rate correction. Longer overall survival was associated with higher T cell density in blood, whereas shorter survival was associated with higher clonality in adjacent lung.

At diagnosis, peripheral blood, uninvolved tumor-adjacent lung and tumor were collected and were preserved as a mix of fresh-frozen and FFPE material. For TCR repertoire profiling, blood samples were analyzed as peripheral blood mononuclear cells. The CDR3 measures 16 amino acids from cysteine to phenylalanine. This entry keeps only the CDR3 DNA: 48 bases, framed from base 1. CDR1 and CDR2 were assigned from the germline V gene as SGHTA and FQGNSA. Here V drops 2 bases and J drops 4 bases, and the junction holds 5 bases not matched to any gene. As concerns this clone: There is no known antigen for this receptor. No much larger clonotype is one base removed from it; base qualities were not supplied.

TCR beta CDR3 regions were sequenced from DNA using the immunoSEQ Assay. Under the source paper's analysis protocol: To compute T cell density, TCR beta template counts were normalized to usable DNA, which was estimated by amplifying housekeeping genes. Using the preseqR package, richness was estimated by extrapolating to 120,000 templates for tissue samples and 400,000 templates for PBMC samples. Clonality was defined as one minus Pielou's evenness. To identify tissue-enriched TCRs, differential abundance testing was run on productive amino-acid clonotypes with a minimum total count of 5 and an alpha of 0.1. The Jaccard Index and the Morisita Overlap Index were used to measure how much the repertoires overlapped between compartments. GLIPH clustered TCR beta CDR3s with public tetramer-defined viral CDR3s; viral motifs required at least three viral sequences plus V-gene enrichment. Held by TCRdb, this immuneACCESS table contains in-frame sequences only and omits some clones. Under half of the omission traces to an unresolved V gene where checked; the cause of the rest is unknown. V and J calls and clone size are given by that table; D and trimming were obtained from the DNA. The sample table contains around 17,000 clones; only one count was recorded for around 90% of them. Of the sample, around 1.2% falls within the top ten clones.

The chain is made from TRBV7-2 and TRBJ2-2; 9 bases in between match TRBD2. The sequence was obtained from a woman between 35 and 70 years old with stage III lung adenocarcinoma. The sample here was peripheral blood mononuclear cells, taken before any cancer treatment. The DNA sequence follows: TGTGCCAGCAGCTTAAGGCTAGCGGGACTCACCGGGGAGCTGTTTTTT. Its protein product is CASSLRLAGLTGELFF.